These T cell receptor beta chains were read from a single sample in a study of OX40 agonist ivuxolimab in advanced cancers. Here immunoSEQ multiplex PCR was the method, and the copy in TCRdb shows in-frame clones only, minus some. This sample has under 65,000 clones, with around 93% found just once. The input for sequencing was CD4+ or CD8+ T cells sorted from blood, taken in a trial of the OX40 agonist ivuxolimab. These receptors were obtained from an adult with an advanced solid tumor such as melanoma, head and neck, liver or kidney cancer. Both conserved end residues are part of each CDR3. The D gene is left open where the match is weak. Expanded clones get a size class; other rows say once, few or many, or leave the size out.

J gene: TRBJ2-7; V gene: TRBV15; D gene: .; clone size: .; CDR3 protein: CATSRDGWEQYF; CDR3 DNA: TGTGCCACCAGCAGAGATGGGTGGGAGCAGTACTTC
J gene: TRBJ1-2; V gene: TRBV5-6; D gene: .; clone size: once; CDR3 protein: CASSFWARRDYTF; CDR3 DNA: TGTGCCAGCAGTTTCTGGGCCCGGCGGGACTACACCTTC
J gene: TRBJ2-7; V gene: TRBV10-3; D gene: TRBD2; clone size: .; CDR3 protein: CAISEGRGYEQYF; CDR3 DNA: TGTGCCATCAGTGAAGGGAGGGGCTACGAGCAGTACTTC
J gene: TRBJ2-1; V gene: TRBV6-5; D gene: TRBD2; clone size: .; CDR3 protein: CASSKPTSPNEQFF; CDR3 DNA: TGTGCCAGCAGTAAGCCGACTAGCCCGAATGAGCAGTTCTTC
J gene: TRBJ1-1; V gene: TRBV5-4; D gene: .; clone size: .; CDR3 protein: CASTLSGTVNTEAFF; CDR3 DNA: TGTGCCAGCACCCTAAGCGGAACAGTGAACACTGAAGCTTTCTTT
J gene: TRBJ2-7; V gene: TRBV5-1; D gene: .; clone size: .; CDR3 protein: CASSLESVAGKNEQYF; CDR3 DNA: TGCGCCAGCAGCTTGGAGTCCGTAGCTGGGAAAAACGAGCAGTACTTC
J gene: TRBJ2-2; V gene: TRBV14; D gene: .; clone size: .; CDR3 protein: CASSQVAVNTGELFF; CDR3 DNA: TGTGCCAGCAGCCAAGTGGCGGTGAACACCGGGGAGCTGTTTTTT
J gene: TRBJ2-7; V gene: TRBV2; D gene: .; clone size: .; CDR3 protein: CASGLGPLTPEQYF; CDR3 DNA: TGTGCCAGCGGGTTGGGACCACTCACCCCCGAGCAGTACTTC
J gene: TRBJ2-7; V gene: TRBV27; D gene: .; clone size: once; CDR3 protein: CASSLRVGGRGNEQYF; CDR3 DNA: TGTGCCAGCAGTTTACGGGTTGGCGGCAGGGGCAACGAGCAGTACTTC
J gene: TRBJ2-7; V gene: TRBV18; D gene: TRBD1; clone size: .; CDR3 protein: CASSPPGQGTNEQYF; CDR3 DNA: TGTGCCAGCTCACCACCGGGACAGGGTACTAACGAGCAGTACTTC
J gene: TRBJ2-5; V gene: TRBV30; D gene: TRBD1; clone size: .; CDR3 protein: CAWSRDSQETRYF; CDR3 DNA: TGTGCCTGGAGTAGGGACAGCCAAGAGACCCGGTACTTC
J gene: TRBJ2-7; V gene: TRBV27; D gene: TRBD1; clone size: .; CDR3 protein: CASTGLGQGVYEQYF; CDR3 DNA: TGTGCCAGCACCGGGCTGGGACAGGGGGTTTACGAGCAGTACTTC
J gene: TRBJ1-2; V gene: TRBV5-1; D gene: .; clone size: .; CDR3 protein: CASSLGAGGSNYGYTF; CDR3 DNA: TGCGCCAGCAGCTTGGGGGCCGGGGGTTCTAACTATGGCTACACCTTC
J gene: TRBJ2-7; V gene: TRBV7-2; D gene: TRBD2; clone size: .; CDR3 protein: CASSRGLASPYEQYF; CDR3 DNA: TGTGCCAGCAGCCGGGGACTAGCGTCACCCTACGAGCAGTACTTC
J gene: TRBJ2-7; V gene: TRBV6-5; D gene: TRBD1; clone size: .; CDR3 protein: CASSYRGTGESYEQYF; CDR3 DNA: TGTGCCAGCAGTTACCGCGGGACAGGGGAGTCCTACGAGCAGTACTTC
J gene: TRBJ1-3; V gene: TRBV28; D gene: .; clone size: .; CDR3 protein: CASSLPQTGYGNTIYF; CDR3 DNA: TGTGCCAGCAGTTTACCCCAAACAGGGTACGGAAACACCATATATTTT
J gene: TRBJ1-2; V gene: TRBV18; D gene: TRBD1; clone size: .; CDR3 protein: CASSPGQGADSGYTF; CDR3 DNA: TGTGCCAGCTCACCGGGACAGGGGGCTGATTCTGGCTACACCTTC
J gene: TRBJ1-2; V gene: TRBV30; D gene: .; clone size: .; CDR3 protein: CAWSVGLHYGYTF; CDR3 DNA: TGTGCCTGGAGTGTGGGTCTTCACTATGGCTACACCTTC
J gene: TRBJ2-3; V gene: TRBV5-1; D gene: TRBD1; clone size: .; CDR3 protein: CASSIDTGGVTDTQYF; CDR3 DNA: TGCGCCAGCAGCATAGACACAGGGGGCGTAACAGATACGCAGTATTTT
J gene: TRBJ1-1; V gene: TRBV19; D gene: .; clone size: .; CDR3 protein: CASSKNRWTDTEAFF; CDR3 DNA: TGTGCCAGTAGTAAAAACAGGTGGACGGACACTGAAGCTTTCTTT
J gene: TRBJ2-5; V gene: TRBV5-1; D gene: .; clone size: .; CDR3 protein: CASSVERGRETQYF; CDR3 DNA: TGCGCCAGCAGCGTGGAGAGGGGTAGGGAGACCCAGTACTTC
J gene: TRBJ1-2; V gene: TRBV7-2; D gene: .; clone size: .; CDR3 protein: CASSARRGAGAINYGYTF; CDR3 DNA: TGTGCCAGCAGCGCAAGACGGGGGGCAGGGGCGATAAACTATGGCTACACCTTC
J gene: TRBJ2-3; V gene: TRBV15; D gene: .; clone size: .; CDR3 protein: CATSRDRAGADTQYF; CDR3 DNA: TGTGCCACCAGCAGAGATCGAGCCGGGGCAGATACGCAGTATTTT
J gene: TRBJ1-5; V gene: TRBV15; D gene: .; clone size: .; CDR3 protein: CATRVWPGGQPQHF; CDR3 DNA: TGTGCCACCAGAGTGTGGCCAGGCGGTCAGCCCCAGCATTTT
J gene: TRBJ1-5; V gene: TRBV10-3; D gene: TRBD1; clone size: few; CDR3 protein: CAISPDRANQPQHF; CDR3 DNA: TGTGCCATCAGCCCGGACAGGGCCAATCAGCCCCAGCATTTT
J gene: TRBJ2-1; V gene: TRBV5-1; D gene: TRBD2; clone size: once; CDR3 protein: CASSARLADNEQFF; CDR3 DNA: TGCGCCAGCAGCGCCCGACTAGCGGACAATGAGCAGTTCTTC
J gene: TRBJ1-5; V gene: TRBV6-6; D gene: .; clone size: .; CDR3 protein: CASSSGGLAQHF; CDR3 DNA: TGTGCCAGCAGTTCCGGAGGATTGGCCCAGCATTTT
J gene: TRBJ1-1; V gene: TRBV11-2; D gene: TRBD1; clone size: .; CDR3 protein: CASSHGTGLAFF; CDR3 DNA: TGTGCCAGCAGCCACGGGACAGGGCTAGCTTTCTTT
J gene: TRBJ2-5; V gene: TRBV9; D gene: .; clone size: .; CDR3 protein: CASSVQGARLETQYF; CDR3 DNA: TGTGCCAGCAGCGTACAAGGAGCAAGACTAGAGACCCAGTACTTC
J gene: TRBJ2-6; V gene: TRBV2; D gene: .; clone size: .; CDR3 protein: CASSGFGAGANVLTF; CDR3 DNA: TGTGCCAGCAGTGGTTTTGGGGCTGGGGCCAACGTCCTGACTTTC
J gene: TRBJ2-2; V gene: TRBV5-1; D gene: TRBD2; clone size: .; CDR3 protein: CASSSTSGWTGELFF; CDR3 DNA: TGCGCCAGCAGCTCCACTAGCGGGTGGACCGGGGAGCTGTTTTTT
J gene: TRBJ2-5; V gene: TRBV7-2; D gene: .; clone size: .; CDR3 protein: CASSRQRGRVYPETQYF; CDR3 DNA: TGTGCCAGCAGCCGCCAGCGAGGCAGGGTATATCCAGAGACCCAGTACTTC
J gene: TRBJ1-1; V gene: TRBV7-6; D gene: TRBD1; clone size: once; CDR3 protein: CASSLRGRETEAFF; CDR3 DNA: TGTGCCAGCAGCTTAAGGGGGCGGGAAACTGAAGCTTTCTTT
J gene: TRBJ2-2; V gene: TRBV27; D gene: .; clone size: .; CDR3 protein: CASSLRTLNTGELFF; CDR3 DNA: TGTGCCAGCAGCTTACGGACCCTCAACACCGGGGAGCTGTTTTTT
J gene: TRBJ1-4; V gene: TRBV19; D gene: .; clone size: .; CDR3 protein: CASQGLLATNEKLFF; CDR3 DNA: TGTGCCAGTCAAGGGTTACTAGCAACTAATGAAAAACTGTTTTTT
J gene: TRBJ1-3; V gene: TRBV19; D gene: .; clone size: .; CDR3 protein: CASRTRTLRGNTIYF; CDR3 DNA: TGTGCCAGTAGAACAAGGACACTTCGCGGGAACACCATATATTTT
J gene: TRBJ1-1; V gene: TRBV29-1; D gene: TRBD1; clone size: once; CDR3 protein: CGTGTGEVSAEAFF; CDR3 DNA: TGCGGAACCGGGACAGGGGAGGTTAGCGCTGAAGCTTTCTTT
J gene: TRBJ1-1; V gene: TRBV7-9; D gene: .; clone size: .; CDR3 protein: CASSFSWDTEAFF; CDR3 DNA: TGTGCCAGCAGCTTTTCTTGGGACACTGAAGCTTTCTTT
J gene: TRBJ2-2; V gene: TRBV6-1; D gene: TRBD1; clone size: once; CDR3 protein: CASSEDPGQAANTGELFF; CDR3 DNA: TGTGCCAGCAGTGAAGACCCGGGACAGGCAGCGAACACCGGGGAGCTGTTTTTT
J gene: TRBJ2-7; V gene: TRBV5-1; D gene: TRBD2; clone size: once; CDR3 protein: CASSFRLTSGSVPYEQYF; CDR3 DNA: TGCGCCAGCAGCTTTAGACTGACTAGCGGGAGTGTCCCCTACGAGCAGTACTTC
J gene: TRBJ2-2; V gene: TRBV2; D gene: .; clone size: .; CDR3 protein: CASSDGQLGTGELFF; CDR3 DNA: TGTGCCAGCAGTGATGGCCAACTCGGGACCGGGGAGCTGTTTTTT
J gene: TRBJ1-3; V gene: TRBV19; D gene: TRBD1; clone size: .; CDR3 protein: CASSLSQGPPGNTIYF; CDR3 DNA: TGTGCCAGTAGTCTATCACAGGGGCCCCCTGGAAACACCATATATTTT
J gene: TRBJ1-2; V gene: TRBV6-5; D gene: TRBD1; clone size: .; CDR3 protein: CASSYSAGTGVGYTF; CDR3 DNA: TGTGCCAGCAGTTACTCAGCCGGGACAGGAGTTGGCTACACCTTC
J gene: TRBJ2-6; V gene: TRBV6-5; D gene: .; clone size: .; CDR3 protein: CASSAWGPGANVLTF; CDR3 DNA: TGTGCCAGCAGTGCCTGGGGCCCTGGGGCCAACGTCCTGACTTTC
J gene: TRBJ1-1; V gene: TRBV7-6; D gene: .; clone size: .; CDR3 protein: CASSLVPGAGTEAFF; CDR3 DNA: TGTGCCAGCAGCTTAGTCCCAGGGGCAGGTACTGAAGCTTTCTTT
J gene: TRBJ2-7; V gene: TRBV5-6; D gene: TRBD2; clone size: .; CDR3 protein: CASSTSPGLATSYEQYF; CDR3 DNA: TGTGCCAGCAGCACCTCGCCGGGACTAGCGACCTCCTACGAGCAGTACTTC
J gene: TRBJ2-4; V gene: TRBV5-6; D gene: TRBD2; clone size: .; CDR3 protein: CASSKGTSGYIQYF; CDR3 DNA: TGTGCCAGCAGCAAGGGGACTAGCGGATACATTCAGTACTTC